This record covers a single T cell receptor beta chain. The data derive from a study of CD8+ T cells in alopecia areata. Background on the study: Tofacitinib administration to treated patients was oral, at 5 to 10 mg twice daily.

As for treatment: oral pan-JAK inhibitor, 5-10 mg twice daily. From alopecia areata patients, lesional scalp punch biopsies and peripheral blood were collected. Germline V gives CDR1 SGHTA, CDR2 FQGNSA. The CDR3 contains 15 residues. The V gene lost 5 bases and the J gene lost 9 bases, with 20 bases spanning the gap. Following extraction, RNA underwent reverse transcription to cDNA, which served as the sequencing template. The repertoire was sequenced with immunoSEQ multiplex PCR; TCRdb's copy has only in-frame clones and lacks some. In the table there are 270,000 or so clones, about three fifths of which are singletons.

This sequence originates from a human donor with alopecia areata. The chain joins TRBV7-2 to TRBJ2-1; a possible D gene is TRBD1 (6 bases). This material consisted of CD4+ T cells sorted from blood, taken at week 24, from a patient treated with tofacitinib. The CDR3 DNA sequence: TGTGCCAGCAGCAGACAGGCCATCCCTAACGGTGAGCAGTTCTTC. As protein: CASSRQAIPNGEQFF.